The rows below give T cell receptor beta chains drawn from one sample of a study of blood T cell repertoires in COVID-19. Generated by immunoSEQ multiplex PCR, the TCRdb table keeps only in-frame clones and is missing some. The sample shows about 72,000 clones, approximately 88% of them seen only once. Sequences were obtained from peripheral blood. These receptors were obtained from a man aged 50 or older with acute or convalescent COVID-19. CDR3s include the opening cysteine and the closing phenylalanine or tryptophan. D genes are given only for firm matches. A clone size is listed for some rows: how often the clone was seen (once, few, many), or a class if it is expanded.

TGTGCCAGCAGTGAATCCCAGATTATGAACACCGGGGAGCTGTTTTTT | CASSESQIMNTGELFF | TRBV2 | NA | TRBJ2-2 | NA | 16
TGTGCCAGCAGCCCGCGGGGGGGCACTGAAGCTTTCTTT | CASSPRGGTEAFF | TRBV11-1 | NA | TRBJ1-1 | NA | 13
TGTGCCAGCAGTTACACACTAAGCTCCTACAATGAGCAGTTCTTC | CASSYTLSSYNEQFF | TRBV5-6 | NA | TRBJ2-1 | NA | 15
TGTGCCAGTAGCACATACAGGGGAACCGGGGAGCTGTTTTTT | CASSTYRGTGELFF | TRBV19 | TRBD1 | TRBJ2-2 | few | 14
TGTGCCAGCAGTATGGACAGGGACGAGACCCAGTACTTC | CASSMDRDETQYF | TRBV2 | TRBD1 | TRBJ2-5 | NA | 13
TGCGCCAGCAGCTTGGAAGGGGGGGACTACAATGAGCAGTTCTTC | CASSLEGGDYNEQFF | TRBV5-1 | NA | TRBJ2-1 | NA | 15
TGCGCCAGCAGCCTTAGCGGGGGCAGCTCCTACAATGAGCAGTTCTTC | CASSLSGGSSYNEQFF | TRBV10-2 | TRBD2 | TRBJ2-1 | NA | 16
TGTGCCACCAGTCAGGGGGCCCAAGAGACCCAGTACTTC | CATSQGAQETQYF | TRBV24-1 | TRBD1 | TRBJ2-5 | NA | 13
TGCAGCGTTGTTCGGGACAGGGGAAGCACAGATACGCAGTATTTT | CSVVRDRGSTDTQYF | TRBV29-1 | TRBD1 | TRBJ2-3 | NA | 15
TGTGCCAGCAAAAACAGGGGGGGAACCTACGAGCAGTACTTC | CASKNRGGTYEQYF | TRBV6-5 | NA | TRBJ2-7 | NA | 14
TGTGCCAGCAGCCAAGTTTCGGATACGCAGTATTTT | CASSQVSDTQYF | TRBV3-1/TRBV3-2 | NA | TRBJ2-3 | NA | 12
TGTGCCAGCAGCGCGCCGGGACAGGGTAATTCACCCCTCCACTTT | CASSAPGQGNSPLHF | TRBV28 | TRBD1 | TRBJ1-6 | NA | 15
TGTGCCAGCAGTTACTCGATCGGGGGGGAGACCCAGTACTTC | CASSYSIGGETQYF | TRBV6-5 | TRBD2 | TRBJ2-5 | NA | 14
TGTGCCAGCAGCTTGGGGGGCTGGGGCGAGCAGTACTTC | CASSLGGWGEQYF | TRBV5-4 | NA | TRBJ2-7 | NA | 13
TGTGCCAGCAGCCCGAGACATTCAGGCACTGAAGCTTTCTTT | CASSPRHSGTEAFF | TRBV14 | NA | TRBJ1-1 | NA | 14
TGTGCCTGGAAGCCGGGACAGGGGTATAATTCACCCCTCCACTTT | CAWKPGQGYNSPLHF | TRBV30 | TRBD1 | TRBJ1-6 | few | 15
TGTGCCAGCAGTTTGGCAGGGGGCAGTGCCAAAAACATTCAGTACTTC | CASSLAGGSAKNIQYF | TRBV27 | TRBD1 | TRBJ2-4 | NA | 16
TGTGCTAGGAGGGTGAACACTGAAGCTTTCTTT | CARRVNTEAFF | TRBV12-5 | NA | TRBJ1-1 | few | 11
TGCGCCAGCAGCTTGGCGGACAGGGTTCCGACAGATACGCAGTATTTT | CASSLADRVPTDTQYF | TRBV5-1 | TRBD1 | TRBJ2-3 | NA | 16
TGTGCCAGCAGTTTCCCAGGGCGGAATGAGCAGTTCTTC | CASSFPGRNEQFF | TRBV27 | NA | TRBJ2-1 | NA | 13
TGTGCCAGCAGCCAGACAGGTATTAGCTCCTACGAGCAGTACTTC | CASSQTGISSYEQYF | TRBV6-5 | NA | TRBJ2-7 | NA | 15
TGTGCCATCGGGCAGGGAGGCTATGGCTACACCTTC | CAIGQGGYGYTF | TRBV10-3 | NA | TRBJ1-2 | NA | 12
TGCAGTGCTAGTAGGACAGGGTTGTATGATACGCAGTATTTT | CSASRTGLYDTQYF | TRBV20-1 | TRBD1 | TRBJ2-3 | NA | 14
TGTGCCAGCAGCATGGACTTCTCCATGAACACTGAAGCTTTCTTT | CASSMDFSMNTEAFF | TRBV7-8 | NA | TRBJ1-1 | NA | 15
TGTGCCAGCAGCCAAGACTCTCAGACAGGGCTAGGGCAGTACTTC | CASSQDSQTGLGQYF | TRBV4-2 | TRBD1 | TRBJ2-7 | NA | 15
TGTGCCAGTAGAGGGGGGAACACTGAAGCTTTCTTT | CASRGGNTEAFF | TRBV19 | NA | TRBJ1-1 | NA | 12
TGTGCCAGCACCACCGCCGCCGGACAGTTTTCTAACTATGGCTACACCTTC | CASTTAAGQFSNYGYTF | TRBV27 | NA | TRBJ1-2 | NA | 17
TGTGCCAGCTCAAGTCAGATCGAGGATGAGCAGTTCTTC | CASSSQIEDEQFF | TRBV18 | NA | TRBJ2-1 | NA | 13
TGTGCTAGTGGCGAGGGACAGGGGGTTAGGCAGACCCAGTACTTC | CASGEGQGVRQTQYF | TRBV12-5 | TRBD1 | TRBJ2-5 | NA | 15
TGTGCCTGGGGACAGGGAACCTCTTACAATGAGCAGTTCTTC | CAWGQGTSYNEQFF | TRBV30 | TRBD1 | TRBJ2-1 | NA | 14
TGTGCCACCGGGGTACAGGGGGCTTTTTTCTTC | CATGVQGAFFF | TRBV24-1 | TRBD1 | TRBJ2-1 | NA | 11
TGTGCCAGCAGCCAGGACAGAGCTAATGAAAAACTGTTTTTT | CASSQDRANEKLFF | TRBV7-9 | NA | TRBJ1-4 | NA | 14
TGTGCCAGCAGTCCTCCGACAGGCCAAGAGACCCAGTACTTC | CASSPPTGQETQYF | TRBV7-9 | NA | TRBJ2-5 | once | 14
TGTGCTAGTGGTTTGGTCGCAGAAAAGCGGGGGTCCTACGAGCAGTACTTC | CASGLVAEKRGSYEQYF | TRBV12-5 | TRBD2 | TRBJ2-7 | NA | 17
TGTGCCAGCAGTTTAGGCTTCGGACAGGGGGCTGAAAAACTGTTTTTT | CASSLGFGQGAEKLFF | TRBV27 | TRBD1 | TRBJ1-4 | NA | 16
TGTGCCAGCAGTGAATCCTATCTTGACAGGGGATTCTTCTACGAGCAGTACTTC | CASSESYLDRGFFYEQYF | TRBV6-1 | TRBD1 | TRBJ2-7 | NA | 18
TGTGCCAGCAGCTTAGCAGGGGGGGGATTTGGAAACAATGAGCAGTTCTTC | CASSLAGGGFGNNEQFF | TRBV7-2 | NA | TRBJ2-1 | NA | 17